The sequence of this T cell receptor (beta chain) was determined in a study of cytomegalovirus exposure and HLA in healthy donors. The wider study: Among the approximately 400 genotyped donors, 65% to 90% were placed in the Caucasian-associated ancestry cluster. The study, taken as a whole, reports: Presence/absence analyses rested on an assumption that sequencing depth was roughly uniform across donors.

Of note for this clone: Its antigen is still unknown.

The CDR3 length is 14 residues. Germline V gene data show CDR1 as GTSNPN and CDR2 as SVGIG (reference sequence). Trimming took off 3 bases at V and 5 bases at J, with 14 bases between the two ends. Both 60 Vbeta primers and 13 Jbeta primers went into the PCR. This table comes from immunoSEQ multiplex PCR, and its TCRdb copy is limited to in-frame clones, with some not included. In the table there are roughly 150,000 clones, roughly 80% of which are singletons. The chain joins TRBV30 to TRBJ2-1; a weak D match, TRBD2 (5 bases). Sequencing was done on a sample of PBMCs. This receptor was obtained from a man between 18 and 35 years old in good health and CMV-seropositive. CDR3 in DNA: TGTGCCTGGAGCGGACTTCCCCGTGACAATGAGCAGTTCTTC. Amino acid sequence: CAWSGLPRDNEQFF. The entire variable domain, with the rest obtained from reference TRBV30 and TRBJ2-1, is as follows: SQTIHQWPATLVQPVGSPLSLECTVEGTSNPNLYWYRQAAGRGLQLLFYSVGIGQISSEVPQNLSASRPQDRQFILSSKKLLLSDSGFYLCAWSGLPRDNEQFFGPGTRLTVL.